This T cell receptor (beta chain) was sequenced for a study of shared clonotypes between healthy human individuals. As regards this clone: The same CDR3 can be traced to other DNA sequences in this sample.

Deep level was the assay's run setting. The protocol was immunoSEQ multiplex PCR, while the TCRdb copy is restricted to in-frame clones and leaves out a portion. The table lists 600,000 or so clones, approximately 95% of them singletons. CD8 cells regarded as naive lacked CD45RO, were positively chosen for CCR7, and omitted terminally differentiated effector memory CD45RA+ cells. This CDR3 has 14 residues. Looked up from germline, CDR1 is MDHEN and CDR2 is SYDVKM. Trimming pared 2 bases from V and 1 base from J, leaving 5 bases between. The chain recombines TRBV28 with TRBJ2-2; no clear D gene. The sample consisted of naive CD8+ T cells sorted from blood. The TCR comes from a young woman in good health. This chain's CDR3 is CASSLRQNTGELFF. The CDR3 DNA sequence: TGTGCCAGCAGTTTAAGGCAGAACACCGGGGAGCTGTTTTTT.